The clone carrying this T cell receptor beta chain has only one observation. V lost 1 base and J lost 5, with 11 bases in between. Germline CDR1 is SGHRS and CDR2 is YFSETQ. This CDR3 is built from 14 residues. Peripheral blood came from all dose cohorts at three timepoints. Clones were sequenced by immunoSEQ multiplex PCR, and TCRdb holds only the in-frame ones, with some missing. The sample carries 35,000 or so clones, over 75% recorded once. These data come from a study of OX40 agonist ivuxolimab in advanced cancers. This chain connects TRBV5-1 to TRBJ2-3, with unresolved D. This clonotype was obtained from an adult with an advanced solid tumor such as melanoma, head and neck, liver or kidney cancer. The specimen comprised CD4+ or CD8+ T cells sorted from blood, sampled in a trial of the OX40 agonist ivuxolimab. CDR3 in amino acids: CASSLIKEKDTQYF. The CDR3 region has the DNA TGCGCCAGCAGCTTGATCAAGGAGAAAGATACGCAGTATTTT.